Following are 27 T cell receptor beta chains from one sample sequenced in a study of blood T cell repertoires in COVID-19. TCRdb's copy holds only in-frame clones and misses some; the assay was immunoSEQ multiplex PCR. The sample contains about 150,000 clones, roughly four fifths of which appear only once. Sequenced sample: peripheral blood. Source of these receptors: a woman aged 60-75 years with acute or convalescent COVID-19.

CDR3 sequence (DNA): TGTGCCAGCAGCGCTAACAGGAACATGAACACTGAAGCTTTCTTT. Its translation is CASSANRNMNTEAFF. The chain combines TRBV7-6 with TRBJ1-1; D might be TRBD1 (5 bases). The V gene lost 5 bases and the J gene lost 0 bases, with 13 bases spanning the gap. The CDR3 spans 15 residues. CDR1 is SGHVS, CDR2 FNYEAQ, per germline.

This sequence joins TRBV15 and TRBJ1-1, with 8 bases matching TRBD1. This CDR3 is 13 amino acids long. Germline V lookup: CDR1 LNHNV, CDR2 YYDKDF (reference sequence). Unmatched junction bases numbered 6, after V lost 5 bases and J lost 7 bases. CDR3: CATSRTGSYEAFF. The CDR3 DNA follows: TGTGCCACCAGCCGGACAGGGAGCTATGAAGCTTTCTTT.

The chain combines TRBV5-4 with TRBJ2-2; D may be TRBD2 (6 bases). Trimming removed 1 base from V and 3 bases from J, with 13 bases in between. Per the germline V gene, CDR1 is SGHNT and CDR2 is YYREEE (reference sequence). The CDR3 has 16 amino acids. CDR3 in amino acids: CASSLLGGEDTGELFF. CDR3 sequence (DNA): TGTGCCAGCAGCTTGTTAGGCGGGGAGGACACCGGGGAGCTGTTTTTT.

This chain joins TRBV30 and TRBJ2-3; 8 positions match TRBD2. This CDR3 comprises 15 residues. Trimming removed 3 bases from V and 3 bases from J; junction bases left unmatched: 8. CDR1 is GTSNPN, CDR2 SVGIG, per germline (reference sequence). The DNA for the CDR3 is TGTGCCTGGAGCCGCCCGGGGGGGTGGACAGATACGCAGTATTTT. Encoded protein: CAWSRPGGWTDTQYF.

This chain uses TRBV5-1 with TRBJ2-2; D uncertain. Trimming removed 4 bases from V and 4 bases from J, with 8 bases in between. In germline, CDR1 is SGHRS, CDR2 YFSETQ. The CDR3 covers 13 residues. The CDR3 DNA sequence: TGCGCCAGCAGCGGCGGTTCCACCGGGGAGCTGTTTTTT. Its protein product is CASSGGSTGELFF.

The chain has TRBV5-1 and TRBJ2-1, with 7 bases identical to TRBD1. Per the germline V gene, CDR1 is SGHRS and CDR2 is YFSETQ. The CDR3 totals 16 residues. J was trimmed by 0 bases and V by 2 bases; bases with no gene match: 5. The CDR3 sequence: CASSLQGSSSYNEQFF. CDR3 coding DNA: TGCGCCAGCAGCTTACAGGGGTCGAGCTCCTACAATGAGCAGTTCTTC. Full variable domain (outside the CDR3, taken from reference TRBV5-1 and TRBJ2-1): KAGVTQTPRYLIKTRGQQVTLSCSPISGHRSVSWYQQTPGQGLQFLFEYFSETQRNKGNFPGRFSGRQFSNSRSEMNVSTLELGDSALYLCASSLQGSSSYNEQFFGPGTRLTVL.

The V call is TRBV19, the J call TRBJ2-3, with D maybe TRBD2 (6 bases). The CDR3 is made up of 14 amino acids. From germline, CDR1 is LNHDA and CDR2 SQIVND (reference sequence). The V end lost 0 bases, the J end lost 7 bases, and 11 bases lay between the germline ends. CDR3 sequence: CASSIEVRGNTQYF. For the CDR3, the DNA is TGTGCCAGTAGTATAGAGGTGCGGGGTAATACGCAGTATTTT. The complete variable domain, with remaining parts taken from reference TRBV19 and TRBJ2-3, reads DGGITQSPKYLFRKEGQNVTLSCEQNLNHDAMYWYRQDPGQGLRLIYYSQIVNDFQKGDIAEGYSVSREKKESFPLTVTSAQKNPTAFYLCASSIEVRGNTQYFGPGTRLTVL.

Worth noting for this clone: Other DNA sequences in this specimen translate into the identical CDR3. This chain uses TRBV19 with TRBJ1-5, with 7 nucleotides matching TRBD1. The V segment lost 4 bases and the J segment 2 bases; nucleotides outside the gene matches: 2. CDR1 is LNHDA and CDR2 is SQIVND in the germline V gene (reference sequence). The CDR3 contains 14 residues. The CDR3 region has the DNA TGTGCCAGTAGTACAGGGGGAGGCAATCAGCCCCAGCATTTT. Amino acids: CASSTGGGNQPQHF. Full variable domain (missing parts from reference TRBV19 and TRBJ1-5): DGGITQSPKYLFRKEGQNVTLSCEQNLNHDAMYWYRQDPGQGLRLIYYSQIVNDFQKGDIAEGYSVSREKKESFPLTVTSAQKNPTAFYLCASSTGGGNQPQHFGDGTRLSIL.

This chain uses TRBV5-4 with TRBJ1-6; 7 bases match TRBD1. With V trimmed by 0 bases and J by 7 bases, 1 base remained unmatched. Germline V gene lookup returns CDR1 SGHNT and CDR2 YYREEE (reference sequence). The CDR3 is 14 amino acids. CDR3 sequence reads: CASSLETGNSPLHF. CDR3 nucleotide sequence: TGTGCCAGCAGCTTGGAGACAGGGAATTCACCCCTCCACTTT.

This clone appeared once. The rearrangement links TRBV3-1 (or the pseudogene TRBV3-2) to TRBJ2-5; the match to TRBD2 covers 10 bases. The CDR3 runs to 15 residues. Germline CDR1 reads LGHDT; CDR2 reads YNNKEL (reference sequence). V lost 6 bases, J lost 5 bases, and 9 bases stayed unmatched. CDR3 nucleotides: TGTGCCAGCAGGAGAGCGGGGGGGCCCGAGGAGACCCAGTACTTC. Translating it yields CASRRAGGPEETQYF.

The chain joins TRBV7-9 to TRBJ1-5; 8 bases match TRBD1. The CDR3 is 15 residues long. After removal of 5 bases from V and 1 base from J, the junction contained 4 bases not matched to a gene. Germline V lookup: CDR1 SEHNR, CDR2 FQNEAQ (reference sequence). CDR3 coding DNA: TGTGCCAGCAGCGCCGACAGGGGAAGCAATCAGCCCCAGCATTTT. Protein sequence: CASSADRGSNQPQHF.

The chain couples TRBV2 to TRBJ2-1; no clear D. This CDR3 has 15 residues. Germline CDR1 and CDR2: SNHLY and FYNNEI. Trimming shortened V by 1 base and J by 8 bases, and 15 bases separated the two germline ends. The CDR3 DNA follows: TGTGCCAGCAGTGAAGGGCAGGCCGGAACGTATGAGCAGTTCTTC. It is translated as CASSEGQAGTYEQFF.

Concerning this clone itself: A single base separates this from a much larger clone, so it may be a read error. CDR3 coding DNA: TGTGCCAGCAACGTAGATCCGACCGGGGGGGTATACAATGAGCAGTTCTTC. It translates to CASNVDPTGGVYNEQFF. The chain joins TRBV9 to TRBJ2-1; 8 positions agree with TRBD2. Per the germline V gene, CDR1 is SGDLS and CDR2 is YYNGEE. The CDR3 extends over 17 amino acids.

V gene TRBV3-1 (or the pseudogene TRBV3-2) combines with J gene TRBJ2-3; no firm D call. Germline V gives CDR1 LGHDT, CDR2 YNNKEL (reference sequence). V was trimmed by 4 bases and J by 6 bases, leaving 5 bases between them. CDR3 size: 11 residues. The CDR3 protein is CASSRQDTQYF. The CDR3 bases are TGTGCCAGCAGCCGTCAGGATACGCAGTATTTT.

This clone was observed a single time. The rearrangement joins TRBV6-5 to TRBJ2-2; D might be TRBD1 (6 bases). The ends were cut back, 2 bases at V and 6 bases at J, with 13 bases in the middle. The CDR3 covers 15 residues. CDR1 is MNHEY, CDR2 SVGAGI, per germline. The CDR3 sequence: CASSYPQGSPGELFF. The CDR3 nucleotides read TGTGCCAGCAGTTACCCCCAGGGGAGTCCCGGGGAGCTGTTTTTT.

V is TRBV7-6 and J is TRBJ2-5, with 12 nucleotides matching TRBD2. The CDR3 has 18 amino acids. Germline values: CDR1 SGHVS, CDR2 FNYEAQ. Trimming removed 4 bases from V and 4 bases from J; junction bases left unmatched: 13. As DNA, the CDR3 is TGTGCCAGCAGCTCAATCAACCTAGCGGGGGGGCTGGTAGAGACCCAGTACTTC. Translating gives CASSSINLAGGLVETQYF.

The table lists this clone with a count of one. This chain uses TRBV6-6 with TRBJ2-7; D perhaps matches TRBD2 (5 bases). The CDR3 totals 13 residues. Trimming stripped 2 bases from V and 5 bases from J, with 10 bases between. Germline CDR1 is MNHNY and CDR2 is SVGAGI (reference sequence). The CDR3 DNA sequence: TGTGCCAGCAGTTACCCCCCGGGAAACGAGCAGTACTTC. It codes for CASSYPPGNEQYF.

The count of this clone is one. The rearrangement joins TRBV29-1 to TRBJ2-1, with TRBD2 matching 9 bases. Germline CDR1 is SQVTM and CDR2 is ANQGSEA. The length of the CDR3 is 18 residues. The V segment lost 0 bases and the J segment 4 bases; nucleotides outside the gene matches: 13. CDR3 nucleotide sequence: TGCAGCGTTGAAGATCGCGGTAGCGGGGGTATTAGATACAATGAGCAGTTCTTC. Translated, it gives CSVEDRGSGGIRYNEQFF.

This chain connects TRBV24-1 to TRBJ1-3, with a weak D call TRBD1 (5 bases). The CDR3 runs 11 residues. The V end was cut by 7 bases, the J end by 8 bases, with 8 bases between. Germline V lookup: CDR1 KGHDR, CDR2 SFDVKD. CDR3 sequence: CATRQGDTIYF. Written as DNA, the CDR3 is TGTGCCACCAGGCAAGGGGACACCATATATTTT.

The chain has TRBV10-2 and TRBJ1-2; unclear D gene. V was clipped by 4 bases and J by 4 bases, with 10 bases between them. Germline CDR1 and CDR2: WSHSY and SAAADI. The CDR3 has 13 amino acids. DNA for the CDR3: TGCGCCAGCAGTGTAGGAGGGATCTATGGCTACACCTTC. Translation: CASSVGGIYGYTF.

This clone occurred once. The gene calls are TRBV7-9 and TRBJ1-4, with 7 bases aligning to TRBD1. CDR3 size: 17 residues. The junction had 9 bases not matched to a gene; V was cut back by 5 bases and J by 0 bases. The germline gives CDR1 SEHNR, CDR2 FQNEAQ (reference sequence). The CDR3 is CASSKPEGQSTNEKLFF. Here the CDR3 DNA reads TGTGCCAGCAGCAAGCCCGAGGGACAGTCAACTAATGAAAAACTGTTTTTT.

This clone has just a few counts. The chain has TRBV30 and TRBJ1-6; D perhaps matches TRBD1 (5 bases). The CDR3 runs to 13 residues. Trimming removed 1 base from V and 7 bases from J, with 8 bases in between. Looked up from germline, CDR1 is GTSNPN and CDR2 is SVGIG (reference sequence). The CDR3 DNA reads TGTGCCTGGAGTGGGGCAGGGAATTCACCCCTCCACTTT. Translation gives CAWSGAGNSPLHF.

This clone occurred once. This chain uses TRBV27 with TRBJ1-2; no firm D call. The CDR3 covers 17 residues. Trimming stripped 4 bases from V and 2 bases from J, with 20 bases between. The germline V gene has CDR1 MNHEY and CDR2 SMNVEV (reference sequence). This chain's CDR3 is CASSSLRTGWLNYGYTF. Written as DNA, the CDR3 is TGTGCCAGCAGTTCACTTAGGACGGGGTGGTTGAACTATGGCTACACCTTC.

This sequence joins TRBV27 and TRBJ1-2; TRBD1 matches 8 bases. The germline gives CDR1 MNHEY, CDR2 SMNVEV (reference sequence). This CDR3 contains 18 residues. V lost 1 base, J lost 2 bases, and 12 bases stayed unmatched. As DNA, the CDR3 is TGTGCCAGCAGTTTATGGGCAGGGGGCCGAAATTTAAACTATGGCTACACCTTC. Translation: CASSLWAGGRNLNYGYTF.

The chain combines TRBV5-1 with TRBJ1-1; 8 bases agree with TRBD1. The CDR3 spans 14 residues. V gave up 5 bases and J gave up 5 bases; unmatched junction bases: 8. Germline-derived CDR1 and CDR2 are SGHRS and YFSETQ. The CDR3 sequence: CASSFQGARTEAFF. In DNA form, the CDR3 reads TGCGCCAGCAGTTTTCAGGGGGCTCGGACTGAAGCTTTCTTT. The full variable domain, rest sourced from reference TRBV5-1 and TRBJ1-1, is KAGVTQTPRYLIKTRGQQVTLSCSPISGHRSVSWYQQTPGQGLQFLFEYFSETQRNKGNFPGRFSGRQFSNSRSEMNVSTLELGDSALYLCASSFQGARTEAFFGQGTRLTVV.

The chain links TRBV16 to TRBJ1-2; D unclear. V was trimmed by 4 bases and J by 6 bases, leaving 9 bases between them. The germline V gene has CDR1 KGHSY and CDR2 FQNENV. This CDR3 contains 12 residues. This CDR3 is CASSPGYDGYTF. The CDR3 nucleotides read TGTGCCAGCAGCCCGGGGTACGATGGCTACACCTTC.

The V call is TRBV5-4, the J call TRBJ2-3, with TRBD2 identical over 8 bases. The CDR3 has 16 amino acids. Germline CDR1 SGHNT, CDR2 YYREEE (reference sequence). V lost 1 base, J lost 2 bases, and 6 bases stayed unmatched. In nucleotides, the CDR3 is TGTGCCAGCAGCTTGCGGCGGGGGGCCTTCACAGATACGCAGTATTTT. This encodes CASSLRRGAFTDTQYF.